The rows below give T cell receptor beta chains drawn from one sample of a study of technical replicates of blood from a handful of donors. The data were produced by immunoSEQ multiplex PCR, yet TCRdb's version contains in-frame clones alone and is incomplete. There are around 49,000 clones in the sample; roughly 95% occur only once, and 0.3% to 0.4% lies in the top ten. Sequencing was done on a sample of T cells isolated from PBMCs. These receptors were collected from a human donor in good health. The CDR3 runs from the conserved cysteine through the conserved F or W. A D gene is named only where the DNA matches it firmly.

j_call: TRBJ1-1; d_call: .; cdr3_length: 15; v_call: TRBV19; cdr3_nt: TGTGCCAGTAGTTCCCCTCCAGGGGTTCAAACTGAAGCTTTCTTT; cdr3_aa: CASSSPPGVQTEAFF
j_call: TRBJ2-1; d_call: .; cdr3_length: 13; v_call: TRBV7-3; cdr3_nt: TGTGCCAGCAGCTTAATTCTGGCAGGTGAGCAGTTCTTC; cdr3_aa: CASSLILAGEQFF
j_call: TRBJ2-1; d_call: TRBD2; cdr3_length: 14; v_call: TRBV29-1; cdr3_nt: TGCAGCGTAGGAGGACTAGCGGGACGTAATGAGCAGTTCTTC; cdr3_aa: CSVGGLAGRNEQFF
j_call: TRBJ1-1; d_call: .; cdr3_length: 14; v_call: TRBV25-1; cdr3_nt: TGTGCCAGCAGTGGAGCCACTATGAACACTGAAGCTTTCTTT; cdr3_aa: CASSGATMNTEAFF
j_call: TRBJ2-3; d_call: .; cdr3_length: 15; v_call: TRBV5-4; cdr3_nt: TGTGCCAGCAGCTTGAAAATAGCGGAGACAGATACGCAGTATTTT; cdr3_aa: CASSLKIAETDTQYF
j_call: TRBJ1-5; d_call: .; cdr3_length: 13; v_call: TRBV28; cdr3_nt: TGTGCCAGCGCCGATTACAGGGATCAGCCCCAGCATTTT; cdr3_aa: CASADYRDQPQHF
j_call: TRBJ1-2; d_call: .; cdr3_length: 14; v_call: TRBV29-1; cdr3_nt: TGCAGCGCTAGTGGGAGTGTTCGGTTGGATGGCTACACCTTC; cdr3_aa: CSASGSVRLDGYTF
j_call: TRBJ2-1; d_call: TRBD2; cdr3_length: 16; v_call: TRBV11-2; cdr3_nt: TGTGCCAGCAGCCCTCCGGGTAGCGGGAGGGTAAGTGAGCAGTTCTTC; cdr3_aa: CASSPPGSGRVSEQFF
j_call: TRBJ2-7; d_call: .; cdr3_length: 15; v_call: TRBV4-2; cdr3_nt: TGTGCCAGCAGCCAAGATCTTCGGGAGCTCTACGAGCAGTACTTC; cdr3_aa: CASSQDLRELYEQYF
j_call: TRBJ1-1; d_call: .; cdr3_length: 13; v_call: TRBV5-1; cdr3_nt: TGCGCCAGCAGCTTGGCAGGGGTTGATGAGGCTTTCTTT; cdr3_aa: CASSLAGVDEAFF
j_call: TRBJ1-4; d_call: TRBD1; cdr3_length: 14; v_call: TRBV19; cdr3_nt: TGTGCCAGCAGAAAGGGACAGGGGGTTGAAAAACTGTTTTTT; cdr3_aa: CASRKGQGVEKLFF
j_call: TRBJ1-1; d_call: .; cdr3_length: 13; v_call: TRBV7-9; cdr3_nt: TGTGCCAGCAGCCTCGACAGGAACACTGAAGCTTTCTTT; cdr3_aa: CASSLDRNTEAFF